In its sample, the clone carrying this T cell receptor beta chain was seen once. The treatment is: oral pan-JAK inhibitor, 5-10 mg twice daily. The source of the sample is a study of CD8+ T cells in alopecia areata. Across the study: For the treated group, dosing was oral tofacitinib at 5 to 10 mg twice daily.

Extracted from the samples, RNA was reverse transcribed into cDNA to serve as the sequencing template. Clones were read by immunoSEQ multiplex PCR, and TCRdb kept only the in-frame ones, dropping some. The profile shows around 190,000 clones, 60% of them singletons. CDR1 and CDR2 from the germline V gene are MNHEY and SVGAGI. Losses at the gene ends were 6 bases for V and 1 base for J; bases not matched to a gene: 2. CDR3 size: 14 residues. Sequenced material: CD4+ T cells sorted from blood, taken at week 24, from a patient treated with tofacitinib. The sequence was collected from a human donor with alopecia areata. The chain joins TRBV6-5 to TRBJ2-3, with 9 positions matching TRBD2. The DNA for the CDR3 is TGTGCCAGCAGAATAGCGGGGGGCACAGATACGCAGTATTTT. It is translated as CASRIAGGTDTQYF.